This is a list of T cell receptor beta chains from one sample in a study of CD8 T cells in ankylosing spondylitis. TCRdb ran MiXCR on the 5' RACE reads and lists one entry per CDR3 protein. The sample records around 300,000 distinct CDR3 sequences, roughly 14% being singletons. Input material: blood, either unsorted or a sorted T cell fraction (not recorded which). The receptors here all came from a male donor with ankylosing spondylitis or in good health (not recorded which). CDR3s include the opening cysteine and the closing phenylalanine or tryptophan. D genes are given only for firm matches. Some rows mark clone size as missing; the rest say once, few, many or name a class of expanded clone.

CDR3 protein,CDR3 DNA,J gene,D gene,V gene,clone size
CASSDAQASYNEQFF,TGTGCCAGCAGCGATGCACAGGCTAGCTACAATGAGCAGTTCTTC,TRBJ2-1,-,TRBV9,-
CSVGGASGQPQHF,TGCAGCGTTGGGGGGGCTTCAGGTCAGCCCCAGCATTTT,TRBJ1-5,-,TRBV29-1,many
CASSLGRLNYGYTF,TGTGCCAGCAGTTTGGGACGGCTTAACTATGGCTACACCTTC,TRBJ1-2,-,TRBV12-3/TRBV12-4,few
CSASGLRGNTGELFF,TGCAGTGCATCGGGACTCCGGGGGAACACCGGGGAGCTGTTTTTT,TRBJ2-2,-,TRBV20-1,few
CASSLELAEQFF,TGTGCCAGCAGTCTTGAACTAGCGGAGCAGTTCTTC,TRBJ2-1,TRBD2,TRBV12-3/TRBV12-4,-
CAISGRTGSSYEQYF,TGTGCCATCAGTGGCCGGACAGGGAGCTCCTACGAGCAGTACTTC,TRBJ2-7,TRBD1,TRBV10-3,-
CASSPESGPFSKEQYF,TGCGCCAGCAGCCCGGAGTCGGGACCGTTTTCAAAAGAGCAGTACTTC,TRBJ2-7,-,TRBV5-1,few
CSVESRTDTQYF,TGCAGCGTTGAATCCCGCACAGATACGCAGTATTTT,TRBJ2-3,-,TRBV29-1,many
CASSVGSLAGGPFEQFF,TGTGCCAGCAGCGTAGGGTCCCTAGCGGGAGGGCCATTTGAGCAGTTCTTC,TRBJ2-1,TRBD2,TRBV9,-
CSAVENTEAFF,TGCAGTGCTGTCGAAAACACTGAAGCTTTCTTT,TRBJ1-1,-,TRBV20-1,few
CASSFFGGEGYTF,TGTGCCAGCAGTTTCTTCGGGGGCGAGGGCTACACCTTC,TRBJ1-2,-,TRBV12-3/TRBV12-4,-
CASSYPTGSGELFF,TGTGCCAGCAGTTACCCGACGGGCAGCGGGGAGCTGTTTTTT,TRBJ2-2,-,TRBV6-5,few
CAISESSPRSSYEQYF,TGTGCCATCAGTGAGTCAAGCCCCCGGAGCTCCTACGAGCAGTACTTC,TRBJ2-7,-,TRBV10-3,-
CASSTSGGRRPDTQYF,TGTGCCAGCTCCACTTCGGGGGGACGCCGGCCAGATACGCAGTATTTT,TRBJ2-3,TRBD2,TRBV19,-
CAIRKSGSSYEQYF,TGTGCCATCAGGAAGTCGGGCAGCTCCTACGAGCAGTACTTC,TRBJ2-7,-,TRBV10-3,-
CASSLARGGGAGYEQFF,TGCGCCAGCAGCCTAGCTAGAGGCGGGGGGGCCGGATATGAGCAGTTCTTC,TRBJ2-1,TRBD2,TRBV5-1,-